This TCR beta chain was recovered during a study of cytomegalovirus exposure and HLA in healthy donors. About the research overall: Membership in the Caucasian-associated ancestry cluster was found for around 81% of approximately 400 genotyped donors.

With respect to this clone: Its antigen is unknown.

The V gene's germline CDR1 is LGHNA and CDR2 YNFKEQ. The trim removed 7 bases at V and 7 bases at J, leaving 16 bases unmatched. The CDR3 covers 17 residues. Points from the study as a whole: TCR beta chains numbering about 160 were designated cytomegalovirus-associated. Reportedly, a later analysis found an Asian-associated ancestry cluster had fewer N-insertions than the approximately 670-donor mean.

With 60 Vbeta and 13 Jbeta primers, the PCR was carried out. Clones were sequenced by immunoSEQ multiplex PCR, and TCRdb holds only the in-frame ones, with some missing. This sample has around 170,000 clones, with over 80% found just once. The rearrangement uses TRBV4-2 and TRBJ2-2; 9 nucleotides line up with TRBD2. The sample comprised PBMCs. The clonotype was recovered from a woman aged 18-35 years in good health and CMV-seronegative. Written as DNA, the CDR3 is TGTGCCAGCACCCTAAGTAGTGGCGGGGGGGCCGTCGGGGAGCTGTTTTTT. Translating gives CASTLSSGGGAVGELFF.